This is a list of T cell receptor beta chains from one sample in a study of CD8+ T cells in alopecia areata. The method was immunoSEQ multiplex PCR; TCRdb's version includes in-frame clones alone and lacks a portion of them. Seen here are 45,000 to 70,000 clones, over 95% observed once, and the top ten hold roughly 26%. Sequences were derived from CD8+ T cells sorted from blood, sampled at week 0. Receptors were obtained from a human donor with alopecia areata. CDR3s include the opening cysteine and the closing phenylalanine or tryptophan. D genes are given only for firm matches. Clone size is given for some rows only: seen once, a few or many times, or a class if the clone is expanded.

v_gene	abundance	j_gene	d_gene	CDR3aa	CDR3nt
TRBV2	NA	TRBJ1-2	TRBD1	CASEEDPGTGVVYGYTF	TGTGCCAGCGAGGAGGACCCGGGGACAGGGGTCGTCTATGGCTACACCTTC
TRBV7-9	NA	TRBJ1-1	NA	CASSFIGTADTEAFF	TGTGCCAGCAGCTTTATCGGGACCGCTGACACTGAAGCTTTCTTT
TRBV11-2	NA	TRBJ2-5	TRBD1	CASSPRGGLQETQYF	TGTGCCAGCAGCCCCCGAGGGGGCCTCCAAGAGACCCAGTACTTC
TRBV7-8	NA	TRBJ2-1	TRBD1	CASSWPRDRDYNEQFF	TGTGCCAGCAGCTGGCCCCGGGACAGGGACTACAATGAGCAGTTCTTC
TRBV4-3	NA	TRBJ1-4	TRBD1	CASSPGQVESNEKLFF	TGCGCCAGCAGCCCTGGACAGGTCGAATCTAATGAAAAACTGTTTTTT
TRBV7-2	NA	TRBJ2-3	TRBD2	CASSQWTSGGDTQYF	TGTGCCAGCAGCCAATGGACTAGCGGGGGGGATACGCAGTATTTT
TRBV5-1	NA	TRBJ2-3	NA	CASSPSDLYTDTQYF	TGCGCCAGCAGCCCTTCCGACTTGTACACAGATACGCAGTATTTT
TRBV6-5	NA	TRBJ2-3	NA	CASSYSGGNTDTQYF	TGTGCCAGCAGTTACTCAGGAGGGAACACAGATACGCAGTATTTT
TRBV7-9	NA	TRBJ2-7	TRBD1	CASSGTDRVDEQYF	TGTGCCAGCAGCGGGACGGACAGGGTCGACGAGCAGTACTTC
TRBV7-9	NA	TRBJ1-1	NA	CASSPKGEGEAFF	TGTGCCAGCAGCCCTAAAGGGGAGGGCGAAGCTTTCTTT
TRBV7-9	NA	TRBJ2-5	NA	CASSFFGGPLETQYF	TGTGCCAGCAGCTTTTTCGGGGGGCCGCTGGAGACCCAGTACTTC
TRBV7-6	NA	TRBJ1-1	NA	CASSLVGEHTEAFF	TGTGCCAGCAGCTTAGTCGGGGAACACACTGAAGCTTTCTTT
TRBV7-2	NA	TRBJ1-3	NA	CASSLVNPGNTIYF	TGTGCCAGCAGCTTAGTTAATCCTGGAAACACCATATATTTT
TRBV29-1	once	TRBJ2-2	NA	CSVENTGELFF	TGCAGCGTTGAAAACACCGGGGAGCTGTTTTTT
TRBV4-3	NA	TRBJ2-3	TRBD2	CASSQDASGGASDTQYF	TGCGCCAGCAGCCAAGATGCTAGCGGGGGGGCATCAGATACGCAGTATTTT
TRBV2	NA	TRBJ1-1	NA	CASQEMWNTEAFF	TGTGCCAGCCAGGAAATGTGGAACACTGAAGCTTTCTTT
TRBV7-6	NA	TRBJ2-7	TRBD1	CASSLGRTGGDYEQYF	TGTGCCAGCAGCTTGGGCCGGACAGGGGGGGACTACGAGCAGTACTTC
TRBV25-1	NA	TRBJ1-2	TRBD1	CASSVGTGYGYTF	TGTGCCAGCAGTGTAGGGACAGGTTATGGCTACACCTTC
TRBV10-2	NA	TRBJ2-3	TRBD2	CASTTSAGPSTDTQYF	TGCGCCAGCACCACGTCAGCGGGGCCTAGCACAGATACGCAGTATTTT
TRBV7-2	NA	TRBJ2-1	NA	CASSRQDNEQFF	TGTGCCAGCAGCCGACAAGACAATGAGCAGTTCTTC
TRBV9	NA	TRBJ2-5	NA	CASSPTSRGAGETQYF	TGTGCCAGCAGCCCGACCTCTCGGGGGGCCGGAGAGACCCAGTACTTC
TRBV5-1	NA	TRBJ1-3	NA	CASSLVYPDGGSGNTIYF	TGCGCCAGCAGCTTGGTATACCCCGACGGAGGCTCTGGAAACACCATATATTTT
TRBV2	NA	TRBJ2-7	TRBD2	CASSDRAGGLNEQYF	TGTGCCAGCAGTGACAGAGCGGGGGGGCTTAACGAGCAGTACTTC
TRBV4-1	NA	TRBJ2-5	TRBD2	CASSQEGGGGETQYF	TGCGCCAGCAGCCAAGAGGGCGGGGGAGGGGAGACCCAGTACTTC
TRBV4-1	NA	TRBJ1-1	TRBD1	CASSPRGGMNTEAFF	TGCGCCAGCAGCCCGCGAGGGGGCATGAACACTGAAGCTTTCTTT
TRBV2	NA	TRBJ2-5	NA	CASNLLPMRAQETQYF	TGTGCCAGCAACCTCTTGCCTATGAGGGCCCAAGAGACCCAGTACTTC
TRBV5-1	NA	TRBJ1-1	NA	CASSPFLSAATEAFF	TGCGCCAGCAGCCCTTTTTTATCTGCAGCCACTGAAGCTTTCTTT
TRBV2	NA	TRBJ2-7	TRBD1	CASRDLGTVYEQYF	TGTGCCAGCAGGGACCTCGGGACAGTCTACGAGCAGTACTTC
TRBV7-6	NA	TRBJ2-7	NA	CASSLSPPYEQYF	TGTGCCAGCAGCTTAAGCCCGCCCTACGAGCAGTACTTC